This T cell receptor (beta chain) was identified in a study of blood T cell repertoires in COVID-19. In the original workflow: Reference gene primer amplification gave estimated nucleated cell counts. Some clones are missing from TCRdb's copy, which holds only in-frame ones; the method was immunoSEQ multiplex PCR. The V and J calls and clone size are taken from that table; D and trimming were inferred from the DNA. The data hold fewer than 250,000 clones, with approximately 80% observed a single time. CDR3 length: 15 amino acids. Germline-derived CDR1 and CDR2 are MDHEN and SYDVKM. V lost 5 bases and J lost 6, with 17 bases in between.

The receptor was isolated from a woman aged 45-65 years with acute or convalescent COVID-19. Sequencing input: peripheral blood. This chain links TRBV28 with TRBJ2-1, with no clear D. CDR3 nucleotides: TGTGCCAGCAGTCCTCAACAGACCCGGTTCAATGAGCAGTTCTTC. Amino acid sequence: CASSPQQTRFNEQFF. The variable domain in full, with the rest retrieved from reference TRBV28 and TRBJ2-1, is DVKVTQSSRYLVKRTGEKVFLECVQDMDHENMFWYRQDPGLGLRLIYFSYDVKMKEKGDIPEGYSVSREKKERFSLILESASTNQTSMYLCASSPQQTRFNEQFFGPGTRLTVL.